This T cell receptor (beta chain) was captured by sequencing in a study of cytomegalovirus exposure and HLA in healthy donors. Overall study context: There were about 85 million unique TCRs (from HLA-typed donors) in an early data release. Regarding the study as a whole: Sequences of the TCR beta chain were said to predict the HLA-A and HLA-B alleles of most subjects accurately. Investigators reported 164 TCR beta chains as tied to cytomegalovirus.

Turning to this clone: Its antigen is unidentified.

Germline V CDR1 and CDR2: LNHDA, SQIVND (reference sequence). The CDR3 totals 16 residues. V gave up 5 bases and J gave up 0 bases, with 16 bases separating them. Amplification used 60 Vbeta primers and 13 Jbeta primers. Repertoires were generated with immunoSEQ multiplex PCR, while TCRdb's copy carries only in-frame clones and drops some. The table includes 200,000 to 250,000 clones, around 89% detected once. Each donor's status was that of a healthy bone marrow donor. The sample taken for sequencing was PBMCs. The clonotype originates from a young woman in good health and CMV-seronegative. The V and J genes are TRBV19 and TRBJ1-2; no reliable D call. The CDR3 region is CASSPIRSSSNYGYTF. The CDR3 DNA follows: TGTGCCAGTAGTCCGATTCGCTCCAGTTCTAACTATGGCTACACCTTC.